What follows is one T cell receptor (beta chain) and its context. This specimen comes from a study of technical replicates of blood from a handful of donors. Sequenced by immunoSEQ multiplex PCR; TCRdb stores in-frame clones only, minus some. The sample carries 60,000 or so clones, 87% recorded once. V lost 2 bases to trimming and J lost 2 bases, with 12 bases between them. Germline lookup yields CDR1 SGHVS and CDR2 FNYEAQ. The CDR3 runs to 15 residues. The clonotype originates from a human donor in good health. Some clones in this sample may be carry-over from other donors' samples. V is TRBV7-6 and J is TRBJ2-5, with a weak D call TRBD2 (6 bases). Sequencing was done on a sample of PBMCs. The CDR3 protein is CASSLFAGIQETQYF. CDR3 DNA sequence: TGTGCCAGCAGCTTATTTGCGGGGATACAAGAGACCCAGTACTTC.